The clone carrying this T cell receptor (beta chain) showed up many times. What it binds is unknown. Germline-derived CDR1 and CDR2 are SGHDN and FVKESK. Trimming stripped 3 bases from V and 12 bases from J, with 9 bases between. The CDR3 loop spans 11 amino acids. The data were taken from a study of blood T cells in healthy people across ages. Study results and limitations: The recorded TCR beta diversity per million T cells decreased in a roughly linear manner with age. When set beside aged donors, long-lived donors presented more naive CD4+ cells and higher diversity.

Total RNA, at least 6 micrograms per sample, came from PBMCs. Next came a second PCR, run for about 7 to 11 cycles, which used a sample-barcoded 5' primer along with a J-beta primer mix. TCRdb used MiXCR to reprocess the 5' RACE reads, holding one entry per CDR3 protein. The sample contains 630,000 or so distinct CDR3 sequences, roughly 32% of which appear only once. Sequenced: blood. The rearrangement links TRBV14 to TRBJ2-1; no definite D call. The TCR originated in an elderly woman in good health. The CDR3 protein is CASSHDGGQFF. CDR3 coding DNA: TGTGCCAGCAGCCATGATGGTGGGCAGTTCTTC.